The subject of this entry is one T cell receptor beta chain. CDR1 and CDR2 from the germline V gene are LGHNA and YSLEER. The CDR3 length is 17 residues. The trim removed 1 base at V and 1 base at J, leaving 8 bases unmatched. This record belongs to a study of PD-L1 blockade in urothelial cancer. Overall study: Enrolled patients had been treated previously with 0 to 3 chemotherapy regimens.

Sequenced by immunoSEQ multiplex PCR; TCRdb stores in-frame clones only, minus some. This sample has just under 45,000 clones, with more than 70% found just once. This clonotype was sampled from a woman in her sixties or seventies with urothelial cancer. Sequencing used PBMCs, obtained around atezolizumab (anti-PD-L1) treatment. The V and J genes are TRBV4-3 and TRBJ2-7; 9 nucleotides agree with TRBD1. CDR3 nucleotides: TGCGCCAGCAGCCAAGTCAGCGTAGGACAGGGGTCCTACGAGCAGTACTTC. The encoded protein is CASSQVSVGQGSYEQYF.